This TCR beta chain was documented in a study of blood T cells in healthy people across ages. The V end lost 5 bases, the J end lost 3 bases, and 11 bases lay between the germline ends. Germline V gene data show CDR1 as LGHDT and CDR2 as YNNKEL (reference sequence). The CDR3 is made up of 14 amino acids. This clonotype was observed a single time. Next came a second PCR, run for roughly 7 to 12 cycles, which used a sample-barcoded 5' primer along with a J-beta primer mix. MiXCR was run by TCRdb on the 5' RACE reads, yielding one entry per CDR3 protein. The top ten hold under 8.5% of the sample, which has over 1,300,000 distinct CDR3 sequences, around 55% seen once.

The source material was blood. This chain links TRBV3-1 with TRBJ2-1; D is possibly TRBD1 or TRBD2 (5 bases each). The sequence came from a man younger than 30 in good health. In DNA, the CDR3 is TGTGCCAGCAGCTCCCGGGACCTCTACAATGAGCAGTTCTTC. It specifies CASSSRDLYNEQFF.